These T cell receptor beta chains were read from a single sample in a study of blood T cell repertoires in COVID-19. Sequencing was performed with immunoSEQ multiplex PCR; in TCRdb, only in-frame clones are kept and a portion is missing. The data hold 40,000 or so clones, with approximately 85% observed a single time. Sequencing was done on a sample of peripheral blood. Receptors were obtained from a human donor in a cohort sampled during active COVID-19. CDR3s include the opening cysteine and the closing phenylalanine or tryptophan. The order of the fields is D gene, J gene, clone size, V gene, CDR3 protein, CDR3 DNA. A D gene is named only where the DNA matches it firmly. Part of the rows lack a size; the others show once, few, many or a class for expanded clones.

. TRBJ2-1 . TRBV5-8 CASSLAGLPLEQFF TGTGCCAGCAGCTTGGCAGGGCTGCCGCTTGAGCAGTTCTTC
. TRBJ1-2 . TRBV6-5 CASSHRGGYTF TGTGCCAGCAGTCATCGGGGTGGCTACACCTTC
. TRBJ2-1 few TRBV24-1 CATSTNGDYNEQFF TGTGCCACCAGTACGAACGGAGACTACAATGAGCAGTTCTTC
. TRBJ2-1 . TRBV19 CASSIGQGAQFF TGTGCCAGTAGTATAGGCCAGGGTGCGCAGTTCTTC
TRBD2 TRBJ2-2 . TRBV3-1/TRBV3-2 CASRPSGTRVNTGELFF TGTGCCAGCAGACCTAGCGGGACACGAGTGAATACCGGGGAGCTGTTTTTT
TRBD1 TRBJ2-7 . TRBV5-4 CASSHDRVRSYEQYF TGTGCCAGCAGCCATGACAGGGTCAGATCCTACGAGCAGTACTTC
TRBD1 TRBJ2-3 . TRBV7-9 CASSPGTGTPLDTQYF TGTGCCAGCAGCCCCGGGACAGGGACCCCCTTAGATACGCAGTATTTT
. TRBJ1-1 . TRBV3-1/TRBV3-2 CASSQVSNTEAFF TGTGCCAGCAGCCAAGTATCGAACACTGAAGCTTTCTTT
. TRBJ1-1 . TRBV30 CAWSSGVRTEAFF TGTGCCTGGAGTTCCGGGGTTCGGACTGAAGCTTTCTTT
TRBD1 TRBJ1-1 once TRBV7-9 CASSPAGTGGTEAFF TGTGCCAGCAGCCCGGCCGGGACAGGGGGCACTGAAGCTTTCTTT
. TRBJ2-5 few TRBV5-1 CASSLGQGETQYF TGCGCCAGCAGCTTGGGTCAGGGGGAGACCCAGTACTTC
TRBD2 TRBJ2-1 . TRBV19 CASTLAGGPYNEQFF TGTGCCAGTACCTTAGCGGGGGGGCCCTACAATGAGCAGTTCTTC
TRBD1 TRBJ2-3 . TRBV5-6 CASSPGQGYFTDTQYF TGTGCCAGCAGCCCCGGACAGGGATATTTCACAGATACGCAGTATTTT
TRBD1 TRBJ1-4 . TRBV19 CASSGTGGEKLFF TGTGCCAGTAGTGGGACAGGGGGTGAAAAACTGTTTTTT
. TRBJ1-3 . TRBV19 CASSTGNTIYF TGTGCCAGTAGTACGGGAAACACCATATATTTT
TRBD2 TRBJ2-3 few TRBV7-2 CASRLPGGTDTQYF TGTGCCAGCAGACTCCCCGGGGGGACAGATACGCAGTATTTT
TRBD2 TRBJ2-1 . TRBV28 CASSQHGGGYNEQFF TGTGCCAGCAGCCAGCATGGCGGGGGTTACAATGAGCAGTTCTTC
. TRBJ2-6 . TRBV9 CASSAYMSGANVLTF TGTGCCAGCAGCGCTTACATGTCCGGGGCCAACGTCCTGACTTTC
. TRBJ2-5 . TRBV10-2 CASRGANGQETQYF TGCGCCAGCCGGGGGGCTAATGGTCAAGAGACCCAGTACTTC
. TRBJ1-1 few TRBV6-2/TRBV6-3 CASSYSRAAEAFF TGTGCCAGCAGTTACTCGCGGGCAGCGGAAGCTTTCTTT
. TRBJ1-2 . TRBV30 CAWTGGQNYGYTF TGTGCCTGGACGGGGGGGCAAAACTATGGCTACACCTTC
. TRBJ1-5 . TRBV3-1/TRBV3-2 CASSQGTWGGNQPQHF TGTGCCAGCAGCCAAGGCACGTGGGGGGGAAATCAGCCCCAGCATTTT
. TRBJ1-5 . TRBV7-9 CASSPDISNQPQHF TGTGCCAGCAGCCCGGACATCAGCAATCAGCCCCAGCATTTT
TRBD2 TRBJ2-7 . TRBV5-4 CASSHPSRAGAAYEQYF TGTGCCAGCAGCCATCCTAGTAGGGCGGGAGCCGCCTACGAGCAGTACTTC
TRBD1 TRBJ1-3 . TRBV9 CASSDSGGSGNTIYF TGTGCCAGCAGCGACTCAGGGGGTTCTGGAAACACCATATATTTT
. TRBJ1-1 . TRBV19 CATAPGGQTEAFF TGTGCCACCGCGCCGGGGGGGCAGACTGAAGCTTTCTTT
TRBD1 TRBJ2-2 . TRBV9 CASSVGQKNTGELFF TGTGCCAGCAGCGTGGGACAGAAGAACACCGGGGAGCTGTTTTTT
. TRBJ2-3 . TRBV30 CAWTPLTDTQYF TGTGCCTGGACCCCCTTGACAGATACGCAGTATTTT
TRBD2 TRBJ2-2 . TRBV7-8 CASSLGGLAVNTGELFF TGTGCCAGCAGCTTAGGTGGGCTAGCGGTGAACACCGGGGAGCTGTTTTTT
. TRBJ1-1 . TRBV7-8 CASSFMSGHLVMNTEAFF TGTGCCAGCAGCTTTATGAGTGGACACCTGGTCATGAACACTGAAGCTTTCTTT
TRBD1 TRBJ1-2 once TRBV7-9 CASSLIQGSLVGYTF TGTGCCAGCAGCCTAATACAGGGGAGTTTGGTCGGCTACACCTTC
TRBD2 TRBJ2-1 once TRBV5-1 CASSPGRGGRLGEQFF TGCGCCAGCAGCCCCGGGCGGGGGGGCCGATTGGGCGAGCAGTTCTTC
. TRBJ2-5 . TRBV30 CAWRTGKRGETQYF TGTGCCTGGAGAACAGGAAAAAGGGGGGAGACCCAGTACTTC
TRBD1 TRBJ2-3 . TRBV5-1 CASSLTGPDTQYF TGCGCCAGCAGTTTGACAGGGCCGGATACGCAGTATTTT
TRBD2 TRBJ2-1 . TRBV19 CASSPWGGVNEQFF TGTGCCAGCTCCCCGTGGGGGGGGGTCAATGAGCAGTTCTTC
. TRBJ1-1 once TRBV4-1 CASSQVAGFVTFF TGCGCCAGCAGCCAAGTCGCGGGGTTTGTGACTTTCTTT
TRBD1 TRBJ2-3 . TRBV5-1 CASSSKPGQGTDTQYF TGCGCCAGCAGCTCAAAGCCGGGACAGGGCACAGATACGCAGTATTTT
. TRBJ1-6 . TRBV2 CASSPRQNVDSPLHF TGTGCCAGCAGTCCACGACAGAATGTCGATTCACCCCTCCACTTT
. TRBJ2-7 . TRBV19 CASSIALYSYEQYF TGTGCCAGTAGTATAGCGCTCTACTCCTACGAGCAGTACTTC
. TRBJ2-3 . TRBV19 CASSLSGTDTQYF TGTGCCAGTAGTTTGTCTGGCACAGATACGCAGTATTTT
. TRBJ1-3 few TRBV11-2 CASSQQPQGTGNTIYF TGTGCCAGCAGCCAACAACCACAGGGTACTGGAAACACCATATATTTT
TRBD2 TRBJ2-5 . TRBV7-2 CASSPPEDSGTYQETQYF TGTGCCAGCAGCCCCCCGGAGGATAGCGGGACGTACCAAGAGACCCAGTACTTC
TRBD2 TRBJ2-4 . TRBV18 CASSPPGLAGGITKNIQYF TGTGCCAGCTCACCACCGGGACTAGCGGGAGGTATTACCAAAAACATTCAGTACTTC
. TRBJ1-2 once TRBV28 CASTPGGGANYGYTF TGTGCCAGCACTCCCGGCGGCGGAGCTAACTATGGCTACACCTTC
. TRBJ2-5 . TRBV10-3 CAISWTVATSQETQYF TGTGCCATCAGCTGGACAGTCGCCACTTCCCAAGAGACCCAGTACTTC
TRBD2 TRBJ2-5 . TRBV3-1/TRBV3-2 CASSPSLAAGETQYF TGTGCCAGCAGCCCCTCACTAGCGGCCGGGGAGACCCAGTACTTC
TRBD2 TRBJ2-1 . TRBV19 CASRTLAGPYNEQFF TGTGCCAGTAGGACCCTAGCGGGGCCCTACAATGAGCAGTTCTTC
. TRBJ1-5 . TRBV30 CAWSVRVNQPQHF TGTGCCTGGAGTGTACGAGTAAATCAGCCCCAGCATTTT
. TRBJ2-1 once TRBV7-3 CASSSQGLEFEQFF TGTGCCAGCAGCTCCCAGGGACTGGAATTTGAGCAGTTCTTC
TRBD2 TRBJ2-3 . TRBV19 CASSRPLAGGQDTQYF TGTGCCAGTAGTCGACCTCTAGCGGGAGGACAAGATACGCAGTATTTT
TRBD1 TRBJ1-2 . TRBV11-2 CASSLEQGLGYTF TGTGCCAGCAGCTTAGAACAGGGGCTTGGCTACACCTTC